The sequence of this T cell receptor beta chain was determined in a study of PD-1 blockade in classical Hodgkin lymphoma. The time point: cycle 4 day 1 (C4D1), after about 6 weeks of nivolumab. Every patient had relapsed following autologous stem cell transplantation, and cohorts differed in brentuximab vedotin exposure. Assay used: immunoSEQ multiplex PCR; TCRdb lists only in-frame clones, some missing. The sample lists some 30,000 clones, almost 85% occurring once. There are 13 residues in the CDR3. Germline assignment: CDR1 KGHSH and CDR2 LQKENI. Trimming took off 2 bases at V and 7 bases at J, with 9 bases between the two ends.

The rearrangement joins TRBV18 to TRBJ2-1; D possibly corresponds to TRBD2 (6 bases). The TCR was taken from a human donor with classical Hodgkin lymphoma. This specimen was peripheral blood mononuclear cells (PBMCs), taken before the fourth cycle of nivolumab. The CDR3 region is CASSPSRGNEQFF. The CDR3 DNA follows: TGTGCCAGCTCACCAAGCCGGGGGAATGAGCAGTTCTTC.